The rows below give T cell receptor beta chains drawn from one sample of a study of regulatory T cells in long-lasting Graves disease. From the multiplex PCR reads, TCRdb called clonotypes with MiXCR, one entry per CDR3 protein. The table includes about 460,000 distinct CDR3 sequences, roughly 22% detected once. Source: peripheral blood mononuclear cells (PBMCs), taken when the disease was refractory, from a patient treated with antithyroid drugs. The receptors were sampled from a female donor with Graves disease. CDR3s include the opening cysteine and the closing phenylalanine or tryptophan. A D gene is named only where the DNA matches it firmly. Only some rows state a clone size, as once, few, many or a class for expanded clones.

cdr3_nt | cdr3_aa | j_call | v_call | clone_size | d_call
TGTGCCAGCAGTGAAGGTTCAGGTAGCAATGGCTACACCTTC | CASSEGSGSNGYTF | TRBJ1-2 | TRBV2 | many | -
TGTGCCGGCAGGTTTAGGGCGGCTCTCTCCTACGAGCAGTACTTC | CAGRFRAALSYEQYF | TRBJ2-7 | TRBV28 | many | -
TGCAGTGCCGGAAGCTCCGAGGTTAACTATGGCTACACCTTC | CSAGSSEVNYGYTF | TRBJ1-2 | TRBV20-1 | few | -
TGTGCCTGGAGTAAGGGTCAAGAGACCCAGTACTTC | CAWSKGQETQYF | TRBJ2-5 | TRBV30 | few | -
TGTGCCAGCAGCCCAGACAGTTACAATGAGCAGTTCTTC | CASSPDSYNEQFF | TRBJ2-1 | TRBV11-3 | - | -
TGTGCCAGCAGCTTTCTAAGCTCTGAAGCTTTCTTT | CASSFLSSEAFF | TRBJ1-1 | TRBV7-2 | - | -
TGCAGTGCTAGAGGTTTGAGGGGGCAGGACACTGAAGCTTTCTTT | CSARGLRGQDTEAFF | TRBJ1-1 | TRBV20-1 | - | TRBD1
TGTGCCAGCAGTCAACAGGGCGCGAACACCGGGGAGCTGTTTTTT | CASSQQGANTGELFF | TRBJ2-2 | TRBV6-1 | - | -
TGTGCCAGCAGCTTATTCGACGCGGGAGCGGGCACCGGGGAGCTGTTTTTT | CASSLFDAGAGTGELFF | TRBJ2-2 | TRBV11-2 | - | TRBD2
TGTGCCAGCAGTTTGAGGTTAGGGCCCACCTACGAGCAGTACTTC | CASSLRLGPTYEQYF | TRBJ2-7 | TRBV28 | once | -
TGTGCCAGTCAGGGAGCGGGCTCCTACGAGCAGTACTTC | CASQGAGSYEQYF | TRBJ2-7 | TRBV6-2/TRBV6-3 | many | -
TGTGCCAGCAGCTCCCCACGAGGGGGCCCGGGGGACTATGGCTACACCTTC | CASSSPRGGPGDYGYTF | TRBJ1-2 | TRBV11-2 | few | TRBD1
TGTGCCATCAGTGAGATTCGGGAAGAAAAACTGTTTTTT | CAISEIREEKLFF | TRBJ1-4 | TRBV10-3 | few | -
TGTGCCAGCAGTTCCGGGACAGGGGGCCCACCCACATCTGGGGCCAACGTCCTGACTTTC | CASSSGTGGPPTSGANVLTF | TRBJ2-6 | TRBV6-5 | - | TRBD1
TGTGCCAGCAGTTACCAGGGACAGACCTACGAGCAGTACTTC | CASSYQGQTYEQYF | TRBJ2-7 | TRBV6-5 | - | TRBD1
TGTGCCAGCAGCCCTATAAGGCTACTAGCGGGAGTTGTACAAGAGACCCAGTACTTC | CASSPIRLLAGVVQETQYF | TRBJ2-5 | TRBV28 | many | TRBD2
TGTGCCAGCAGTTTTAGCTCCTACGAGCAGTACTTC | CASSFSSYEQYF | TRBJ2-7 | TRBV6-5 | many | -
TGTGCCAGCAGCGGAGGGGGCGGGGGACAGGGCTACGAGCAGTACTTC | CASSGGGGGQGYEQYF | TRBJ2-7 | TRBV9 | - | TRBD1
TGTGCCAGCACCTCTCAGCAGAAGCGGGGCTACACCTTC | CASTSQQKRGYTF | TRBJ1-2 | TRBV27 | - | -
TGCAGTGCTAGAGGTTCGACAGGGAGCACTGAAGCTTTCTTT | CSARGSTGSTEAFF | TRBJ1-1 | TRBV20-1 | few | TRBD1
TGTGCCAGCAGTTCCATATTCTACGAGCAGTACTTC | CASSSIFYEQYF | TRBJ2-7 | TRBV28 | - | -
TGTGCCAGCAGCCATGATAGTGAAAAACTGTTTTTT | CASSHDSEKLFF | TRBJ1-4 | TRBV14 | few | -
TGTGCCAGCAGCCCTCGGTGGGGCAGTGACGGGGAGACCCAGTACTTC | CASSPRWGSDGETQYF | TRBJ2-5 | TRBV9 | few | -
TGTGCCAGCAGTTTAGTGACAGGGGGTAAAAACGAGCAGTACTTC | CASSLVTGGKNEQYF | TRBJ2-7 | TRBV12-3/TRBV12-4 | many | TRBD1
TGCGCCAGCAGCCAAGGCGGACGGGACTATGGCTACACCTTC | CASSQGGRDYGYTF | TRBJ1-2 | TRBV4-1 | - | -
TGTGCCAGCAGTTTACCTCAAAACACCGGGGAGCTGTTTTTT | CASSLPQNTGELFF | TRBJ2-2 | TRBV12-3/TRBV12-4 | many | -
TGTGCCATCAGTGGACAGGGGGACTCACCCCTCCACTTT | CAISGQGDSPLHF | TRBJ1-6 | TRBV10-3 | many | TRBD1
TGTGCCAGCGGGGGACAAGTATACGAGCAGTACTTC | CASGGQVYEQYF | TRBJ2-7 | TRBV6-1 | many | -
TGTGCCAGCAGTTGGTCCCCTACGGGAAACACCATATATTTT | CASSWSPTGNTIYF | TRBJ1-3 | TRBV12-3/TRBV12-4 | - | -
TGTGCCAGCAGGTCCCCTGCGGCCTACGAGCAGTACTTC | CASRSPAAYEQYF | TRBJ2-7 | TRBV6-1 | few | -
TGTGCCAGTAACAGGAGGGTGAAAGAAAAACTGTTTTTT | CASNRRVKEKLFF | TRBJ1-4 | TRBV19 | - | -
TGCAGTGCTAGAACTACCCCGCCCGGGGAGCTGTTTTTT | CSARTTPPGELFF | TRBJ2-2 | TRBV20-1 | few | -
TGTGCCAGCAGCTCCGGACTCACGGGGGGGGAGCTGTTTTTT | CASSSGLTGGELFF | TRBJ2-2 | TRBV7-8 | - | -
TGTGCCAGCAGCCAACGTCAGGGGGGGGACTATGGCTACACCTTC | CASSQRQGGDYGYTF | TRBJ1-2 | TRBV3-1 | once | TRBD1
TGTGCCAGCAGCTTAGCGACGGAAAGCTCCTACGAGCAGTACTTC | CASSLATESSYEQYF | TRBJ2-7 | TRBV7-9 | - | -
TGTGCCAGCAGCTCCGGGACTAGCGAGTACAATGAGCAGTTCTTC | CASSSGTSEYNEQFF | TRBJ2-1 | TRBV7-9 | - | TRBD2
TGTGCCAGCAGGGGAATACAGGGGGCCAGGGACACTGAAGCTTTCTTT | CASRGIQGARDTEAFF | TRBJ1-1 | TRBV7-9 | - | TRBD1
TGTGCCAGCAGTTACTCGAGTAATTTCAGGGTGCGAAATCAGCCCCAGCATTTT | CASSYSSNFRVRNQPQHF | TRBJ1-5 | TRBV6-5 | few | -
TGCAGTGCTAGAGGCGATCCGGGTCAATATAGCGGGGGGGTTTACGAGCAGTACTTC | CSARGDPGQYSGGVYEQYF | TRBJ2-7 | TRBV20-1 | - | TRBD2
TGTGCCAGCAAAATGCCGGGACAGACTTATGGCTACACCTTC | CASKMPGQTYGYTF | TRBJ1-2 | TRBV6-2/TRBV6-3 | many | TRBD1
TGCAGCGTTGAGGGGAGGGGACCATTGAGAGATACGCAGTATTTT | CSVEGRGPLRDTQYF | TRBJ2-3 | TRBV29-1 | - | TRBD2
TGTGCCAGCAGTTTGGGCAGGGAGGGGACCCAGCATTTT | CASSLGREGTQHF | TRBJ1-5 | TRBV7-2 | - | -
TGCAGTGCTAGAGTCAGGGACGGCACCGGGGAGCTGTTTTTT | CSARVRDGTGELFF | TRBJ2-2 | TRBV20-1 | - | -
TGTGCCAGCAGCTCCAGACAGTACACTGAAGCTTTCTTT | CASSSRQYTEAFF | TRBJ1-1 | TRBV11-3 | many | -
TGTGCCAGCAGCACCCCGACCGACAGGGTTAATTCACCCCTCCACTTT | CASSTPTDRVNSPLHF | TRBJ1-6 | TRBV9 | - | TRBD1
TGTGCCAGCAGCCTGACAGGGCCCACTGAAGCTTTCTTT | CASSLTGPTEAFF | TRBJ1-1 | TRBV7-9 | many | TRBD1
TGCAGTGCCGCGACAGGGGGGAGCTCCTATAATTCACCCCTCCACTTT | CSAATGGSSYNSPLHF | TRBJ1-6 | TRBV20-1 | few | TRBD1
TGCAGTGCCGGTGGGACTAGCGGGGGAAAGGTCCAGGAGACCCAGTACTTC | CSAGGTSGGKVQETQYF | TRBJ2-5 | TRBV20-1 | many | TRBD2
TGTGCCAGTAGTAACTCGGGCCTGGGAGAGACCCAGTACTTC | CASSNSGLGETQYF | TRBJ2-5 | TRBV19 | few | -
TGTGCCATCCGAGAGCGGGGGGACACCTACGAGCAGTACTTC | CAIRERGDTYEQYF | TRBJ2-7 | TRBV10-3 | many | TRBD2
TGTGCCAGCAGCTTATATCCGGGGAACCAGCCCCAGCATTTT | CASSLYPGNQPQHF | TRBJ1-5 | TRBV7-2 | many | -
TGTGCCAGCAGTCAAATGGGAGCAGTGAACACTGAAGCTTTCTTT | CASSQMGAVNTEAFF | TRBJ1-1 | TRBV11-1 | many | -
TGTGCCAGCACCCCGGACTTCTACGAGCAGTACTTC | CASTPDFYEQYF | TRBJ2-7 | TRBV6-1 | many | -